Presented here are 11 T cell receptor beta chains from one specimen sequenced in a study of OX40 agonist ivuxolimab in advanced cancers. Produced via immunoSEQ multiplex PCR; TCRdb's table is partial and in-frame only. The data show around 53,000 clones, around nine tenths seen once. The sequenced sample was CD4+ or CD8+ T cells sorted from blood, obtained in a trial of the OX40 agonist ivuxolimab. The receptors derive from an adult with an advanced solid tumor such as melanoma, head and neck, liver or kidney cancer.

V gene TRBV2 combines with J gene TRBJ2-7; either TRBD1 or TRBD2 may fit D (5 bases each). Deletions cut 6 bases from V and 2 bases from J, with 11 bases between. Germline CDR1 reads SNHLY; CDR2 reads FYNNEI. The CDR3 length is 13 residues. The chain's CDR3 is CASRGTETYEQYF. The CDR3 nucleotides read TGTGCCAGCAGAGGGACCGAAACCTACGAGCAGTACTTC.

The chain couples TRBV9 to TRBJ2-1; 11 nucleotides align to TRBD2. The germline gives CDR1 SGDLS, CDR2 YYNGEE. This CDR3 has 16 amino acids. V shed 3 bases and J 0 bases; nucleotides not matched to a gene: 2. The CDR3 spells CASSAGTSGSYNEQFF. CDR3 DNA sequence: TGTGCCAGCAGCGCTGGGACTAGCGGCTCCTACAATGAGCAGTTCTTC.

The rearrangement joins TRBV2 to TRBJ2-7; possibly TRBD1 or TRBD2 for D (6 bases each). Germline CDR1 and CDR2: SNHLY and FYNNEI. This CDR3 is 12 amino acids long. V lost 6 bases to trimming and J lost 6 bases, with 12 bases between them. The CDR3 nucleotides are TGTGCCAGCAGGAGGGGGGCGGTCGAGCAGTACTTC. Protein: CASRRGAVEQYF.

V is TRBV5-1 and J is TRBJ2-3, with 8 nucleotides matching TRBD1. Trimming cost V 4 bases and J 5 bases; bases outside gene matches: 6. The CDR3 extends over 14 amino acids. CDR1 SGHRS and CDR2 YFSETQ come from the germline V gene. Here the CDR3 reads CASSALDRGDTQYF. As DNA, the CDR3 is TGCGCCAGCAGCGCACTCGACAGGGGAGATACGCAGTATTTT.

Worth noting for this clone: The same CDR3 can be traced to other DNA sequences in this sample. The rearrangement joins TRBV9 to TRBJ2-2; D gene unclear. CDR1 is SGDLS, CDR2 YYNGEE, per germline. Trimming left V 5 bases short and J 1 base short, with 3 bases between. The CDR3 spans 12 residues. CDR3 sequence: CASSKNTGELFF. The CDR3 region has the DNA TGTGCCAGCAGTAAGAACACCGGGGAGCTGTTTTTT. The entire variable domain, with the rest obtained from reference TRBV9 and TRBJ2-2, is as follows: DSGVTQTPKHLITATGQRVTLRCSPRSGDLSVYWYQQSLDQGLQFLIQYYNGEERAKGNILERFSAQQFPDLHSELNLSSLELGDSALYFCASSKNTGELFFGEGSRLTVL.

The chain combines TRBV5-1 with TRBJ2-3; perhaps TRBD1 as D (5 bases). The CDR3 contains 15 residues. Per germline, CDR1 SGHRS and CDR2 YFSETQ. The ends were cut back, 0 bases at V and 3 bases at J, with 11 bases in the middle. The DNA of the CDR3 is TGCGCCAGCAGCTTGGGCCAGGGAAGGACAGATACGCAGTATTTT. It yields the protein CASSLGQGRTDTQYF.

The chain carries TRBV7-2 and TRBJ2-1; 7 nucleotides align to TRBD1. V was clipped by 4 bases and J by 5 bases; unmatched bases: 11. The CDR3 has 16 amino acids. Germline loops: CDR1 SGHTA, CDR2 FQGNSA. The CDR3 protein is CASSYTGAFPNNEQFF. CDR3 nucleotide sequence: TGTGCCAGCAGCTATACAGGGGCATTTCCCAACAATGAGCAGTTCTTC.

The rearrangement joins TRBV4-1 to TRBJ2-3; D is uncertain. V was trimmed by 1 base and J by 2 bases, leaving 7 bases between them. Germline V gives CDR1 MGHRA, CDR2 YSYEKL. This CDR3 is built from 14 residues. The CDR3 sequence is CASSQVPITDTQYF. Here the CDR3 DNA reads TGCGCCAGCAGCCAAGTTCCTATCACAGATACGCAGTATTTT.

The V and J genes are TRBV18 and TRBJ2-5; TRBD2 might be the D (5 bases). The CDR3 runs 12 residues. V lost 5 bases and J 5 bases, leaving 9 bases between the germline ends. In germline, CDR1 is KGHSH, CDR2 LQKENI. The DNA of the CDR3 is TGTGCCAGCTCAAGTCAGCGGGAGACCCAGTACTTC. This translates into CASSSQRETQYF.

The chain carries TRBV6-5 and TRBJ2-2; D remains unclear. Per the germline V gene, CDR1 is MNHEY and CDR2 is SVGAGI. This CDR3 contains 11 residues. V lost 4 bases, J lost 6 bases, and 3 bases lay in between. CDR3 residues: CASSWAGELFF. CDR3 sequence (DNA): TGTGCCAGCAGTTGGGCCGGGGAGCTGTTTTTT.

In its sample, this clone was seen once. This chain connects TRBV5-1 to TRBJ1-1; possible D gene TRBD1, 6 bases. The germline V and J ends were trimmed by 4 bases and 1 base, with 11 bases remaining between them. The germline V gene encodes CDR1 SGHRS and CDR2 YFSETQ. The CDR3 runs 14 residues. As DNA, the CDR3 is TGCGCCAGCAGCCCGGGGGCCTCGAACACTGAAGCTTTCTTT. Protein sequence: CASSPGASNTEAFF.